These T cell receptor beta chains were read from a single sample in a study of cytomegalovirus exposure and HLA in healthy donors. Some clones are missing from TCRdb's copy, which holds only in-frame ones; the method was immunoSEQ multiplex PCR. The table records approximately 160,000 clones, over 65% of them present only once. Material for sequencing was PBMCs. These receptors were taken from a woman aged 40 to 50 in good health and CMV-seropositive. CDR3s leave out the opening cysteine and the closing phenylalanine or tryptophan. The order of the fields is J gene, V gene, CDR3 protein.

j_call: TRBJ2-1; v_call: TRBV18; cdr3_aa: ASSTRTSGFPYNEQF
j_call: TRBJ2-3; v_call: TRBV25-1; cdr3_aa: ASGGGLTDTQY
j_call: TRBJ2-7; v_call: TRBV19; cdr3_aa: ASSITGVEQY
j_call: TRBJ2-7; v_call: TRBV25-1; cdr3_aa: ASSAGGSSYEQY
j_call: TRBJ2-3; v_call: TRBV7-2; cdr3_aa: ASSWGLAGARTDTQY
j_call: TRBJ1-1; v_call: TRBV14; cdr3_aa: ASSSPQMNTEAF
j_call: TRBJ1-2; v_call: TRBV5-6; cdr3_aa: ASSSEVRWGYT
j_call: TRBJ2-7; v_call: TRBV6-5; cdr3_aa: ASSYSKHGGSYEQY
j_call: TRBJ1-2; v_call: TRBV19; cdr3_aa: ASSTLGGGENYGYT
j_call: TRBJ1-2; v_call: TRBV6-5; cdr3_aa: ASTPGVSSHGYT
j_call: TRBJ1-4; v_call: TRBV2; cdr3_aa: ASRNGTQGRGTNEKLF
j_call: TRBJ2-1; v_call: TRBV5-8; cdr3_aa: ASSLPGRDNEQF
j_call: TRBJ1-5; v_call: TRBV28; cdr3_aa: ASSAAQGNQPQH
j_call: TRBJ1-1; v_call: TRBV10-3; cdr3_aa: AISEPDRAISDSEAF
j_call: TRBJ2-7; v_call: TRBV18; cdr3_aa: ASSPQREVTYEQY